These 13 T cell receptor beta chains were all obtained from the same sample, sequenced in a study of PD-1 blockade in classical Hodgkin lymphoma. Assay: immunoSEQ multiplex PCR; the TCRdb copy retains only in-frame clones and omits some. The table records approximately 27,000 clones, roughly 90% of them present only once. Time point specified: newly diagnosed, previously untreated cHL patient sample. Starting with thawed PBMCs, CD4+ T cells were purified by magnetic negative selection. The sample taken for sequencing was CD4+ T cells from blood. These receptors were taken from a human donor with classical Hodgkin lymphoma.

The chain employs TRBV4-2 and TRBJ1-6, with D unresolved. Looked up from germline, CDR1 is LGHNA and CDR2 is YNFKEQ. This CDR3 spans 19 amino acids. The germline V and J ends were trimmed by 0 bases and 0 bases, with 15 bases remaining between them. The CDR3 sequence: CASSQDTPSESSYNSPLHF. The DNA of the CDR3 is TGTGCCAGCAGCCAAGATACGCCCAGCGAGAGCTCCTATAATTCACCCCTCCACTTT.

This chain links TRBV25-1 with TRBJ2-4; TRBD1 matches 7 bases. In germline, CDR1 is MGHDK, CDR2 SYGVNS. The CDR3 loop spans 14 amino acids. V shed 3 bases, J shed 8 bases, and the junction held 7 bases outside the gene matches. CDR3 sequence reads: CASSEYYRGDIQYF. The CDR3 bases are TGTGCCAGCAGTGAGTACTACAGGGGTGACATTCAGTACTTC.

The rearrangement links TRBV7-3 to TRBJ2-5; weak D call: TRBD2 (6 bases). CDR3 length equals 16 residues. V lost 5 bases and J lost 5, with 21 bases in between. Germline CDR1 reads SGHTA; CDR2 reads FQGTGA. The CDR3 region is CASSPLGGRGLETQYF. The CDR3 bases are TGTGCCAGCAGCCCCCTGGGGGGTAGAGGATTGGAGACCCAGTACTTC.

This clone has only a few counts. The rearrangement joins TRBV7-2 to TRBJ1-5; 10 positions match TRBD1. Germline CDR1 reads SGHTA; CDR2 reads FQGNSA. Unmatched junction bases numbered 4, after V lost 4 bases and J lost 4 bases. This CDR3 is built from 15 residues. In DNA, the CDR3 is TGTGCCAGCAGCTGGGGACAGGGGAGGAATCAGCCCCAGCATTTT. Amino acids: CASSWGQGRNQPQHF. Full variable domain (missing parts from reference TRBV7-2 and TRBJ1-5): GAGVSQSPSNKVTEKGKDVELRCDPISGHTALYWYRQSLGQGLEFLIYFQGNSAPDKSGLPSDRFSAERTGGSVSTLTIQRTQQEDSAVYLCASSWGQGRNQPQHFGDGTRLSIL.

The gene calls are TRBV11-2 and TRBJ2-3; weak D call: TRBD1 (5 bases). Germline V gene data show CDR1 as SGHAT and CDR2 as FQNNGV. This CDR3 has 16 amino acids. Trimming took 1 base from V and 1 from J, leaving 12 bases between them. CDR3 coding DNA: TGTGCCAGCAGCTTAGCCCAGGGTAGCCGCACAGATACGCAGTATTTT. This gives the protein CASSLAQGSRTDTQYF.

The V gene is TRBV7-2, the J gene TRBJ2-5; 10 bases fit TRBD2. Germline CDR1 and CDR2: SGHTA and FQGNSA. This CDR3 is built from 16 residues. Losses at the gene ends were 2 bases for V and 7 bases for J; bases not matched to a gene: 10. CDR3 sequence: CASSLYPSGSSGTQYF. The CDR3 DNA reads as TGTGCCAGCAGCTTATATCCTAGCGGGAGCAGTGGGACCCAGTACTTC.

The chain carries TRBV10-3 and TRBJ2-1, with TRBD2 identical over 9 bases. V was clipped by 8 bases and J by 4 bases; unmatched bases: 9. CDR1 and CDR2 from the germline V gene are ENHRY and SYGVKD. The CDR3 is 15 residues long. The CDR3 DNA reads TGTGCCATCGCCACCTCTAGCGGGATTTACAATGAGCAGTTCTTC. Amino acids: CAIATSSGIYNEQFF.

This chain joins TRBV5-1 and TRBJ2-5, with TRBD2 matching over 8 bases. Per the germline V gene, CDR1 is SGHRS and CDR2 is YFSETQ. V was clipped by 4 bases and J by 5 bases; unmatched bases: 13. The CDR3 runs to 16 residues. The chain's CDR3 is CASSGGNSGRRETQYF. The CDR3 coding sequence is TGCGCCAGCAGCGGGGGGAACAGCGGGAGAAGGGAGACCCAGTACTTC.

This rearrangement joins TRBV5-4 to TRBJ2-1, with 9 bases fitting TRBD2. The CDR3 has 16 residues. The J segment lost 6 bases and the V segment lost 4 bases, leaving 11 bases of the junction unmatched. The V gene's germline CDR1 is SGHNT and CDR2 YYREEE (reference sequence). CDR3 sequence reads: CASSSSSGRLGNEQFF. DNA for the CDR3: TGTGCCAGCAGCAGCTCAAGCGGGAGGCTCGGCAATGAGCAGTTCTTC.

The V call is TRBV2, the J call TRBJ2-6, with TRBD1 matching 7 bases. The CDR3 extends over 15 amino acids. The V segment lost 5 bases and the J segment 1 base; nucleotides outside the gene matches: 2. In germline, CDR1 is SNHLY, CDR2 FYNNEI. CDR3 loop: CASSKQGSGANVLTF. CDR3 coding DNA: TGTGCCAGCAGTAAACAGGGGTCTGGGGCCAACGTCCTGACTTTC.

This sequence joins TRBV6-5 and TRBJ1-5; D is ambiguous. The CDR3 is 15 amino acids. V was cut by 4 bases and J by 0 bases, with 10 bases left in between. Germline loops: CDR1 MNHEY, CDR2 SVGAGI. The CDR3 sequence: CASSSFVNSNQPQHF. In DNA, the CDR3 is TGTGCCAGCAGTTCCTTCGTGAATAGCAATCAGCCCCAGCATTTT.

The V and J genes are TRBV29-1 and TRBJ2-7; 11 nucleotides agree with TRBD2. V dropped 5 bases and J dropped 7; count of bases not matched to a gene: 7. Germline CDR1 reads SQVTM; CDR2 reads ANQGSEA. This CDR3 has 13 residues. This CDR3 is CSVLTSGSQEQYF. The CDR3 region has the DNA TGCAGCGTTCTCACTAGCGGGAGTCAAGAGCAGTACTTC.

The rearrangement joins TRBV7-6 to TRBJ2-2; no firm D call. V lost 5 bases and J lost 0, with 7 bases in between. This CDR3 has 14 amino acids. Germline V gene sequence: CDR1 SGHVS, CDR2 FNYEAQ. CDR3 region: CASSLFTNTGELFF. In DNA, the CDR3 is TGTGCCAGCAGCCTATTTACGAACACCGGGGAGCTGTTTTTT.